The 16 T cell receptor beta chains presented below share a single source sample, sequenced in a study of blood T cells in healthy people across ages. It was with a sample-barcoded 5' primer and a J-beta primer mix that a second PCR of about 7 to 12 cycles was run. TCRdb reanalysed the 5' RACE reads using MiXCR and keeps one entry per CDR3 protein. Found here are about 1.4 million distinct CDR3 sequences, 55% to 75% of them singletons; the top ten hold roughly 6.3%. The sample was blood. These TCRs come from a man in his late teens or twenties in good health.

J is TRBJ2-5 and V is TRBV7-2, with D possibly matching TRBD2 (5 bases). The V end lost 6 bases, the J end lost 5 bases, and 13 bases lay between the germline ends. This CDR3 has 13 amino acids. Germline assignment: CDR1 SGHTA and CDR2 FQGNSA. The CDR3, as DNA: TGTGCCAGCAGTCTCGACTACGGGGAGACCCAGTACTTC. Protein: CASSLDYGETQYF.

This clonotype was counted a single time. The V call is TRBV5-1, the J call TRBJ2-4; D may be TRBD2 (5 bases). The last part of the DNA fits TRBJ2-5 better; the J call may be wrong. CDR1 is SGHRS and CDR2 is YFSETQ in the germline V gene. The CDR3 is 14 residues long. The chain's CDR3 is CASSLGPGSETQYF. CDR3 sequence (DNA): TGCGCCAGCAGCTTGGGGCCGGGATCGGAGACCCAGTACTTC.

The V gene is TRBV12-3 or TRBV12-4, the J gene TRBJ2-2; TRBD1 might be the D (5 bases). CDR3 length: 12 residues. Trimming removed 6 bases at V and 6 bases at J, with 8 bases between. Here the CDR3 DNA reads TGTGCCAGCAGCATGGGGCCCGGGGAGCTGTTTTTT. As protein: CASSMGPGELFF.

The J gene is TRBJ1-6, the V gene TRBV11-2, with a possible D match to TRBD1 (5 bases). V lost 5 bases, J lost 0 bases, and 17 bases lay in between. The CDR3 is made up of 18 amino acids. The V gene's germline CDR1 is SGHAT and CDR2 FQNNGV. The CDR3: CASSLMAVGHSYNSPLHF. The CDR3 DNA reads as TGTGCCAGCAGCCTAATGGCAGTCGGACACTCCTATAATTCACCCCTCCACTTT.

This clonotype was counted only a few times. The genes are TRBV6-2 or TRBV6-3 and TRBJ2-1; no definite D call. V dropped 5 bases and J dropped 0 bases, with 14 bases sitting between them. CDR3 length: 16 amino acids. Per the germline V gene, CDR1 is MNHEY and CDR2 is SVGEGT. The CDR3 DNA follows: TGTGCCAGCAGTCAAAGAGAGTTGAGCTCCTACAATGAGCAGTTCTTC. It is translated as CASSQRELSSYNEQFF.

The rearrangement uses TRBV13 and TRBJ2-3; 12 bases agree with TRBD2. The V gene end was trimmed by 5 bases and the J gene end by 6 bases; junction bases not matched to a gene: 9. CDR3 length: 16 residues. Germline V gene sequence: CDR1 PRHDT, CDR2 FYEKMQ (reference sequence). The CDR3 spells CASSTGLAGLQDTQYF. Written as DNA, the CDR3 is TGTGCCAGCAGCACCGGACTAGCGGGGCTTCAGGATACGCAGTATTTT.

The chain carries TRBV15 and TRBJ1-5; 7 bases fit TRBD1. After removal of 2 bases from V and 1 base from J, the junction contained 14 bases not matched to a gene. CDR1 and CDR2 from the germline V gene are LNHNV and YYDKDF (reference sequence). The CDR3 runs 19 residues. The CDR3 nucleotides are TGTGCCACCAGCAGAATGACAGGGTTTGGGGTCTCGAGCAATCAGCCCCAGCATTTT. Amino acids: CATSRMTGFGVSSNQPQHF.

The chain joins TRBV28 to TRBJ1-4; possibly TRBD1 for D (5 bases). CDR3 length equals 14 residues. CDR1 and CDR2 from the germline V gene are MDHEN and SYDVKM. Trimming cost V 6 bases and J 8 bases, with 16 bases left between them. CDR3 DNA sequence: TGTGCCAGCAGCCCCCATAGGGGTGGGGAAAAACTGTTTTTT. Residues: CASSPHRGGEKLFF.

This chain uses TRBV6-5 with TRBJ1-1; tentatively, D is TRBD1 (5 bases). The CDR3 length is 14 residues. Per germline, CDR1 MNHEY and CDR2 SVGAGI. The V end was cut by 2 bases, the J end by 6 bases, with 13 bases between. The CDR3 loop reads CASSYPGSGAEAFF. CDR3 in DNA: TGTGCCAGCAGTTACCCAGGGTCGGGCGCTGAAGCTTTCTTT.

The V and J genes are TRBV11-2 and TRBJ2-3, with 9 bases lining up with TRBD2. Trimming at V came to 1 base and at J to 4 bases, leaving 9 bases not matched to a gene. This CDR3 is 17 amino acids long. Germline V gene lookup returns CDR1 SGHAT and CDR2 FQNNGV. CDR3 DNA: TGTGCCAGCAGCTTAGGACTAGCGGCAGCCTTGGCAGATACGCAGTATTTT. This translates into CASSLGLAAALADTQYF.

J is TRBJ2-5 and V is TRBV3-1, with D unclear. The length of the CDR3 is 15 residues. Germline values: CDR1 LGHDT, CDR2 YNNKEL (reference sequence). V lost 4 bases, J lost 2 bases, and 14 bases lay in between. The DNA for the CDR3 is TGTGCCAGCAGCCCCCGAGGTCAGGAGCAAGAGACCCAGTACTTC. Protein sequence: CASSPRGQEQETQYF.

DNA of the CDR3: TGCGCCAGCAGCACCGATCCCTGGGGTACGCAGTATTTT. As protein: CASSTDPWGTQYF. The chain couples TRBV5-1 to TRBJ2-3; D is unclear. Trimming shortened V by 4 bases and J by 8 bases, and 14 bases separated the two germline ends. The CDR3 sequence is 13 residues long. Per the germline V gene, CDR1 is SGHRS and CDR2 is YFSETQ.

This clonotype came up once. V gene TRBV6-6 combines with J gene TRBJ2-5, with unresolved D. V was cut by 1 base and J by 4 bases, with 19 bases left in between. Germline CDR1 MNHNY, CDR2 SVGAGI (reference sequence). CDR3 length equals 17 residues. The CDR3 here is CASSYLLSQRMRETQYF. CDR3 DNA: TGTGCCAGCAGTTACTTGTTGAGCCAAAGGATGAGAGAGACCCAGTACTTC.

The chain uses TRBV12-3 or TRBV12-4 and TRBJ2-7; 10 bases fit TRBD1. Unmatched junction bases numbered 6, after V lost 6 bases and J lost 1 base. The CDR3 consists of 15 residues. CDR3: CASSRWGQGSYEQYF. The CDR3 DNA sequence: TGTGCCAGCAGCCGGTGGGGACAGGGGTCCTACGAGCAGTACTTC.

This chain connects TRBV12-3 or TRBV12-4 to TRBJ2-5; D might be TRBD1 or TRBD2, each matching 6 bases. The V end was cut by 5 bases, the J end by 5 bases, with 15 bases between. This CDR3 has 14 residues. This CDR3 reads CASSPLEGGETQYF. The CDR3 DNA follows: TGTGCCAGCAGTCCCTTAGAGGGGGGTGAGACCCAGTACTTC.

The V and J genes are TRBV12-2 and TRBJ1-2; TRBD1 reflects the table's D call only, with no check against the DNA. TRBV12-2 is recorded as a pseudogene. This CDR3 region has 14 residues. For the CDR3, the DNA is TGTGCAAGTCGCCCAGGACAGAAGTTGCGTGGCTACACCTTC. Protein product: CASRPGQKLRGYTF.